These 18 T cell receptor beta chains came from one sample sequenced in a study of blood T cell repertoires in COVID-19. The repertoire was sequenced with immunoSEQ multiplex PCR; TCRdb's copy has only in-frame clones and lacks some. Here the sample spans some 320,000 clones, just under 90% being singletons. The source material was PBMCs or T cells enriched from blood (not recorded which). The receptors originated from a woman in her forties or fifties who had been exposed to COVID-19.

This clone was seen just once. This rearrangement joins TRBV28 to TRBJ2-7, with TRBD2 as a possible D gene (6 bases). The CDR3 runs to 12 residues. V lost 8 bases and J lost 5, with 13 bases in between. CDR1 and CDR2 from the germline V gene are MDHEN and SYDVKM. The CDR3 nucleotides read TGTGCCAGCGCCGGGGGTCTCAACGAGCAGTACTTC. It codes for CASAGGLNEQYF.

This clone was seen a single time. The gene calls are TRBV12-3 or TRBV12-4 and TRBJ1-1; D is undetermined. Trimming took 6 bases from V and 7 from J, leaving 15 bases between them. CDR3 length: 13 amino acids. The CDR3 region is CASSGRGAVEAFF. The CDR3 bases are TGTGCCAGCAGCGGGAGAGGTGCAGTTGAAGCTTTCTTT.

The chain uses TRBV5-5 and TRBJ2-2, with D perhaps matching TRBD2 (5 bases). The V and J ends lost 4 bases and 7 bases respectively, with 11 bases between them. The CDR3 spans 13 residues. CDR1 SGHKS and CDR2 YYEKEE come from the germline V gene (reference sequence). CDR3 coding DNA: TGTGCCAGCAGCCCAGCGGTGAACGGGGAGCTGTTTTTT. It specifies CASSPAVNGELFF.

The CDR3 loop is CASSRAGRGETQYF. The DNA for the CDR3 is TGCGCCAGCAGCCGCGCGGGGCGGGGAGAGACCCAGTACTTC. The rearrangement joins TRBV5-1 to TRBJ2-5; the D gene is possibly TRBD2 (6 bases). Germline V gene sequence: CDR1 SGHRS, CDR2 YFSETQ. The CDR3 has 14 amino acids. V lost 4 bases, J lost 4 bases, and 14 bases lay in between.

This rearrangement joins TRBV6-4 to TRBJ1-5; TRBD1 is a possible D gene (6 bases). Deletions cut 9 bases from V and 2 bases from J, with 14 bases between. Per germline, CDR1 MRHNA and CDR2 SNTAGT. The CDR3 has 14 amino acids. CDR3 residues: CASTGFEGNQPQHF. The CDR3 DNA is TGTGCCAGTACAGGGTTCGAGGGCAATCAGCCCCAGCATTTT.

The chain uses TRBV5-6 and TRBJ1-2, with D perhaps matching TRBD1 (5 bases). The CDR3 loop spans 14 amino acids. Per germline, CDR1 SGHDT and CDR2 YYEEEE. V dropped 2 bases and J dropped 2 bases, with 10 bases sitting between them. The CDR3 DNA reads TGTGCCAGCAGCTTAAGGGGTCTGAACTATGGCTACACCTTC. Translation gives CASSLRGLNYGYTF. Combining the CDR3 with reference TRBV5-6 and TRBJ1-2 gives the whole variable domain DAGVTQSPTHLIKTRGQQVTLRCSPKSGHDTVSWYQQALGQGPQFIFQYYEEEERQRGNFPDRFSGHQFPNYSSELNVNALLLGDSALYLCASSLRGLNYGYTFGSGTRLTVV.

The rearrangement uses TRBV19 and TRBJ2-2, with 9 bases fitting TRBD1. CDR1 is LNHDA and CDR2 is SQIVND in the germline V gene (reference sequence). The CDR3 runs to 17 residues. The J segment lost 2 bases and the V segment lost 5 bases, leaving 9 bases of the junction unmatched. The CDR3 DNA reads TGTGCCAGTAGTTTCGGTCCGGGACAGGGTAACACCGGGGAGCTGTTTTTT. Protein: CASSFGPGQGNTGELFF.

The rearrangement joins TRBV28 to TRBJ2-5, with 7 bases that match TRBD1. The CDR3 has 13 residues. With 5 bases clipped from V and 9 bases from J, the junction kept 9 bases outside the gene matches. Germline lookup yields CDR1 MDHEN and CDR2 SYDVKM. Here the CDR3 reads CASSVTGKGSQYF. The DNA for the CDR3 is TGTGCCAGCAGTGTGACAGGGAAAGGGTCCCAGTACTTC.

This chain joins TRBV5-1 and TRBJ2-5; 10 bases agree with TRBD2. The CDR3 covers 12 residues. The germline V gene encodes CDR1 SGHRS and CDR2 YFSETQ. Trimming took 7 bases from V and 3 from J; bases not matched to a gene: 0. CDR3 nucleotide sequence: TGCGCCAGCGGACTAGCGGAAGAGACCCAGTACTTC. It is translated as CASGLAEETQYF.

V usage is TRBV15 and J usage is TRBJ1-4; D not resolved. Germline CDR1 LNHNV, CDR2 YYDKDF (reference sequence). The CDR3 length is 15 residues. The germline V and J ends were trimmed by 0 bases and 5 bases, with 10 bases remaining between them. The CDR3 is CATSRDLAGNEKLFF. The CDR3 DNA is TGTGCCACCAGCAGAGATTTGGCGGGAAATGAAAAACTGTTTTTT.

CDR3: CAWGNDFNQPQHF. The CDR3 DNA reads TGTGCCTGGGGAAACGACTTTAATCAGCCCCAGCATTTT. This sequence joins TRBV30 and TRBJ1-5; no reliable D call. Trimming took 5 bases from V and 4 from J, leaving 12 bases between them. This CDR3 region has 13 residues. Germline lookup yields CDR1 GTSNPN and CDR2 SVGIG (reference sequence). The full variable domain, rest sourced from reference TRBV30 and TRBJ1-5, is SQTIHQWPATLVQPVGSPLSLECTVEGTSNPNLYWYRQAAGRGLQLLFYSVGIGQISSEVPQNLSASRPQDRQFILSSKKLLLSDSGFYLCAWGNDFNQPQHFGDGTRLSIL.

This chain uses TRBV5-4 with TRBJ1-4; 8 bases fit TRBD1. The CDR3 has 16 amino acids. Trimming at V came to 1 base and at J to 8 bases, leaving 10 bases not matched to a gene. CDR1 SGHNT and CDR2 YYREEE come from the germline V gene (reference sequence). DNA for the CDR3: TGTGCCAGCAGCTTGTTTACCGGGACAGGTGTCGAAAAACTGTTTTTT. It translates to CASSLFTGTGVEKLFF. The complete variable domain, with remaining parts taken from reference TRBV5-4 and TRBJ1-4, reads ETGVTQSPTHLIKTRGQQVTLRCSSQSGHNTVSWYQQALGQGPQFIFQYYREEENGRGNFPPRFSGLQFPNYSSELNVNALELDDSALYLCASSLFTGTGVEKLFFGSGTQLSVL.

The V and J genes are TRBV5-6 and TRBJ1-2, with D possibly matching TRBD1 (6 bases). From germline, CDR1 is SGHDT and CDR2 YYEEEE. This CDR3 is 14 amino acids long. V was clipped by 2 bases and J by 2 bases, with 10 bases between them. The CDR3 sequence is CASSFYRVNYGYTF. The CDR3 DNA is TGTGCCAGCAGCTTTTACAGGGTAAACTATGGCTACACCTTC.

V usage is TRBV7-9 and J usage is TRBJ1-2, with a possible D match to TRBD1 (5 bases). V shed 5 bases and J shed 1 base, with 11 bases lying between them. The V gene's germline CDR1 is SEHNR and CDR2 FQNEAQ (reference sequence). The CDR3 spans 14 residues. The CDR3 protein is CASSPRQNNYGYTF. Here the CDR3 DNA reads TGTGCCAGCAGCCCACGACAGAATAACTATGGCTACACCTTC.

V is TRBV12-5 and J is TRBJ2-1; D not certain. CDR1 is LGHNT and CDR2 is FRNRAP in the germline V gene. The ends were cut back, 2 bases at V and 9 bases at J, with 11 bases in the middle. The CDR3 totals 13 residues. The CDR3 protein is CASGLSGFGEQFF. In nucleotides, the CDR3 is TGTGCTAGTGGTTTGTCCGGGTTCGGTGAGCAGTTCTTC.

The chain joins TRBV27 to TRBJ1-6; D not certain. CDR1 MNHEY and CDR2 SMNVEV come from the germline V gene (reference sequence). V lost 3 bases and J lost 11, with 14 bases in between. CDR3 length equals 14 residues. The CDR3 spells CASSFSGKTPPLHF. In nucleotides, the CDR3 is TGTGCCAGCAGTTTCTCGGGGAAGACTCCACCCCTCCACTTT.

This rearrangement joins TRBV19 to TRBJ1-6; 8 bases are shared with TRBD1. The germline CDR1 and CDR2 sequences are LNHDA and SQIVND (reference sequence). The CDR3 is 15 amino acids. V was clipped by 3 bases and J by 9 bases; unmatched bases: 7. The CDR3 region is CASSIVQGAASPLHF. In DNA form, the CDR3 reads TGTGCCAGTAGTATCGTTCAGGGGGCGGCTTCACCCCTCCACTTT.

This clone was observed a single time. This chain joins TRBV5-4 and TRBJ2-1; D possibly corresponds to TRBD2 (6 bases). CDR1 is SGHNT, CDR2 YYREEE, per germline (reference sequence). The germline V and J ends were trimmed by 5 bases and 1 base, with 10 bases remaining between them. The CDR3 extends over 14 amino acids. In DNA form, the CDR3 reads TGTGCCAGCAGTACTGGGGGGTCCTACAATGAGCAGTTCTTC. It codes for CASSTGGSYNEQFF.